This entry lists 17 T cell receptor beta chains sequenced from one sample in a study of cytomegalovirus exposure and HLA in healthy donors. 13 Jbeta primers and 60 Vbeta primers were used for the PCR. Only in-frame clones appear in the TCRdb table, and some are missing; sequencing was by immunoSEQ multiplex PCR. The profile shows about 96,000 clones, around 74% of them singletons. Sequenced sample: PBMCs. The receptors come from a woman aged 65 to 85 in good health and CMV-seropositive.

This clone was counted only a few times. The gene calls are TRBV15 and TRBJ1-6; a possible D gene is TRBD1 (5 bases). CDR1 and CDR2 from the germline V gene are LNHNV and YYDKDF (reference sequence). Trimming took 4 bases from V and 9 from J, leaving 19 bases between them. This CDR3 spans 16 amino acids. The CDR3 region has the DNA TGTGCCACCAGCAACGTTGTCTCCCTCGGGGGTTCACCCCTCCACTTT. Amino acid sequence: CATSNVVSLGGSPLHF.

The chain joins TRBV7-9 to TRBJ2-5; a weak D match, TRBD2 (6 bases). The germline CDR1 and CDR2 sequences are SEHNR and FQNEAQ (reference sequence). V was clipped by 2 bases and J by 5 bases, with 15 bases between them. The CDR3 loop spans 15 amino acids. This CDR3 reads CASSLLMAGGETQYF. CDR3 DNA sequence: TGTGCCAGCAGCTTACTTATGGCAGGAGGGGAGACCCAGTACTTC.

This clone was seen only once. The CDR3 nucleotides read TGCAGCGTGCATTACAGGGGGCAAGGTGAAGCTTTCTTT. This translates into CSVHYRGQGEAFF. J is TRBJ1-1 and V is TRBV29-1, with 9 bases matching TRBD1. This CDR3 region has 13 residues. Germline loops: CDR1 SQVTM, CDR2 ANQGSEA. With 6 bases clipped from V and 7 bases from J, the junction kept 9 bases outside the gene matches.

This clone showed up just a few times. The chain carries TRBV29-1 and TRBJ2-3; unclear D gene. The CDR3 is 13 residues long. V was shortened by 2 bases and J by 6 bases, with 12 bases between the two germline ends. CDR1 and CDR2 from the germline V gene are SQVTM and ANQGSEA. The CDR3 sequence: CSVESVARDTQYF. CDR3 DNA: TGCAGCGTTGAATCGGTGGCCAGGGATACGCAGTATTTT.

For this clone: The junction differs from germline at one of its ends, possibly a read error. This chain joins TRBV28 and TRBJ2-7; 7 nucleotides align to TRBD1. Germline loops: CDR1 MDHEN, CDR2 SYDVKM. The CDR3 covers 11 residues. This CDR3 is CASSTWQRQGF. The CDR3 region has the DNA TGTGCCAGCAGCACCTGGCAACGACAGGGTTTC.

In regard to this clone: One end of the junction fails to match germline, which may point to a read error. The chain carries TRBV28 and TRBJ2-1; a possible D gene is TRBD2 (6 bases). Germline V CDR1 and CDR2: MDHEN, SYDVKM. CDR3 length: 16 residues. The CDR3 loop reads CASSPRSGGVYNEQLF. CDR3 DNA: TGTGCCAGCAGTCCAAGATCGGGCGGGGTATACAATGAGCAGCTCTTC. The whole variable domain, filled in from reference TRBV28 and TRBJ2-1, reads DVKVTQSSRYLVKRTGEKVFLECVQDMDHENMFWYRQDPGLGLRLIYFSYDVKMKEKGDIPEGYSVSREKKERFSLILESASTNQTSMYLCASSPRSGGVYNEQLFGPGTRLTVL.

The J gene is TRBJ2-1, the V gene TRBV4-1; perhaps TRBD2 as D (7 bases). V was trimmed by 5 bases and J by 5 bases, leaving 16 bases between them. Per the germline V gene, CDR1 is MGHRA and CDR2 is YSYEKL. This CDR3 is 15 amino acids long. CDR3 sequence (DNA): TGCGCCAGCAGCTACAGGGAGCTAGCGGACAATGAGCAGTTCTTC. This translates into CASSYRELADNEQFF.

The chain is built from TRBV7-8 and TRBJ2-5, with TRBD2 matching 15 bases. There are 21 residues in the CDR3. Germline values: CDR1 SGHVS, CDR2 FQNEAQ. The J segment lost 8 bases and the V segment lost 1 base, leaving 20 bases of the junction unmatched. The CDR3 loop reads CASSLEGVWTSGGALWVTQYF. Here the CDR3 DNA reads TGTGCCAGCAGCTTAGAGGGTGTTTGGACTAGCGGGGGGGCACTGTGGGTTACCCAGTACTTC.

V usage is TRBV28 and J usage is TRBJ2-5; D may be TRBD2 (6 bases). V lost 4 bases and J lost 1, with 13 bases in between. Per germline, CDR1 MDHEN and CDR2 SYDVKM. CDR3 length: 15 amino acids. CDR3 sequence (DNA): TGTGCCAGCAGTTCCCCGGGACTCATCCAAGAGACCCAGTACTTC. Residues: CASSSPGLIQETQYF.

This clone has only a few counts. This chain links TRBV28 with TRBJ1-5; D perhaps matches TRBD1 (5 bases). CDR1 is MDHEN, CDR2 SYDVKM, per germline. V lost 7 bases and J lost 6, with 19 bases in between. There are 15 residues in the CDR3. Here the CDR3 DNA reads TGTGCCAGCACTTTGAGTCTGCCGGGGGGTCAGCCCCAGCATTTT. Residues: CASTLSLPGGQPQHF.

The chain carries TRBV7-9 and TRBJ1-2; 7 nucleotides line up with TRBD1. This CDR3 has 14 residues. With 1 base clipped from V and 9 bases from J, the junction kept 8 bases outside the gene matches. From germline, CDR1 is SEHNR and CDR2 FQNEAQ (reference sequence). CDR3 region: CASSLEGAGGSYTF. The CDR3 DNA sequence: TGTGCCAGCAGCTTAGAGGGGGCCGGTGGGAGCTACACCTTC.

In its sample, this clone was seen a few times. The gene calls are TRBV28 and TRBJ2-7; 9 bases match TRBD2. CDR1 is MDHEN and CDR2 is SYDVKM in the germline V gene. The junction had 6 bases not matched to a gene; V was cut back by 5 bases and J by 1 base. This CDR3 has 15 amino acids. The CDR3 spells CASSNSGSFSYEQYF. The CDR3 nucleotides read TGTGCCAGCAGTAATAGCGGGAGTTTTTCCTACGAGCAGTACTTC.

This chain connects TRBV10-3 to TRBJ1-1; 11 positions agree with TRBD1. Germline loops: CDR1 ENHRY, CDR2 SYGVKD. J lost 4 bases, V lost 9 bases, and 10 bases had no gene match. The CDR3 has 15 amino acids. Written as DNA, the CDR3 is TGTGCCATTAATTCGGGACAGGGGGATTCCACTGAAGCTTTCTTT. This sequence encodes CAINSGQGDSTEAFF.

A remark on this clone: Other DNA sequences within the sample encode an identical CDR3. The gene calls are TRBV6-5 and TRBJ1-4; possible D gene TRBD1, 5 bases. V lost 7 bases to trimming and J lost 6 bases, with 15 bases between them. Germline lookup yields CDR1 MNHEY and CDR2 SVGAGI. This CDR3 is built from 14 residues. In DNA form, the CDR3 reads TGTGCCAGCACCTGGACCGGGGGAGATGAAAAACTGTTTTTT. It codes for CASTWTGGDEKLFF.

This clone was recorded a few times. The CDR3 bases are TGTGCCAGCAGTGAATTCGGACAGGGATCCGGGGAGCTGTTTTTT. Its protein is CASSEFGQGSGELFF. V gene TRBV25-1 combines with J gene TRBJ2-2, with 8 bases identical to TRBD1. Germline trimming cut 1 base from V and 6 bases from J; bases unmatched to any gene: 4. This CDR3 is 15 amino acids long. CDR1 MGHDK and CDR2 SYGVNS come from the germline V gene. The variable domain in full, with the rest retrieved from reference TRBV25-1 and TRBJ2-2, is EADIYQTPRYLVIGTGKKITLECSQTMGHDKMYWYQQDPGMELHLIHYSYGVNSTEKGDLSSESTVSRIRTEHFPLTLESARPSHTSQYLCASSEFGQGSGELFFGEGSRLTVL.

Ten or more counts support this clone. The gene calls are TRBV6-6 and TRBJ2-7; possible D gene TRBD2, 5 bases. Germline V CDR1 and CDR2: MNHNY, SVGAGI (reference sequence). This CDR3 has 12 amino acids. Trimming shortened V by 8 bases and J by 6 bases, and 14 bases separated the two germline ends. DNA for the CDR3: TGTGCCAGCGGAACACGCGGGTTCGAGCAGTACTTC. Amino acids: CASGTRGFEQYF.

The genes are TRBV11-2 and TRBJ2-7; the match to TRBD1 covers 7 bases. The V segment lost 1 base and the J segment 4 bases; nucleotides outside the gene matches: 7. Germline V gene data show CDR1 as SGHAT and CDR2 as FQNNGV. The CDR3 has 15 residues. The CDR3: CASSLGWTGRYEQYF. In nucleotides, the CDR3 is TGTGCCAGCAGCTTAGGGTGGACAGGCCGTTACGAGCAGTACTTC.